The 14 T cell receptor beta chains given below trace back to one sample, sequenced in a study of siplizumab effects on memory and regulatory T cells. Produced via immunoSEQ multiplex PCR; TCRdb's table is partial and in-frame only. The table lists 65,000 to 90,000 clones, 93% of them singletons. Sequencing was done on a sample of CD8+ T cells sorted from blood. The receptors come from a human donor in good health.

V gene TRBV12-1 combines with J gene TRBJ2-5; TRBD2 was called by the table and not checked on the DNA. TRBV12-1 is termed a pseudogene. This CDR3 comprises 14 residues. The CDR3 spells CARRKRGDQETQYF. CDR3 nucleotide sequence: TGTGCCAGAAGAAAGCGGGGGGACCAAGAGACCCAGTACTTC.

The CDR3 reads CASSWTSGAYNEQFF. CDR3 DNA: TGCGCCAGCAGCTGGACTAGCGGGGCCTACAATGAGCAGTTCTTC. J is TRBJ2-1 and V is TRBV5-1; 12 positions agree with TRBD2. Unmatched junction bases numbered 0, after V lost 3 bases and J lost 2 bases. CDR1 is SGHRS, CDR2 YFSETQ, per germline. CDR3 length equals 15 residues.

The chain joins TRBV28 to TRBJ2-1, with D perhaps TRBD1 (5 bases). CDR3 length equals 14 residues. The germline gives CDR1 MDHEN, CDR2 SYDVKM. V lost 3 bases, J lost 1 base, and 7 bases lay in between. The CDR3 here is CASSLTDSYNEQFF. In nucleotides, the CDR3 is TGTGCCAGCAGTTTGACAGATTCCTACAATGAGCAGTTCTTC.

The chain links TRBV4-3 to TRBJ2-7; D is uncertain. Germline assignment: CDR1 LGHNA and CDR2 YSLEER. The germline V and J ends were trimmed by 0 bases and 0 bases, with 9 bases remaining between them. This CDR3 has 15 residues. The CDR3 DNA reads as TGCGCCAGCAGCCAAGATATCCGTTTCTCCTACGAGCAGTACTTC. Its protein product is CASSQDIRFSYEQYF.

The J gene is TRBJ2-1, the V gene TRBV7-3, with D perhaps matching TRBD2 (6 bases). Germline V gene lookup returns CDR1 SGHTA and CDR2 FQGTGA. V lost 5 bases and J lost 8, with 16 bases in between. This CDR3 has 14 residues. CDR3 coding DNA: TGTGCCAGCAGCCCATTAGGGACTTCCCATGAGCAGTTCTTC. Translating gives CASSPLGTSHEQFF.

The genes are TRBV7-6 and TRBJ2-2; tentative D call: TRBD1 (8 bases). This CDR3 has 14 residues. Deletions cut 5 bases from V and 6 bases from J, with 13 bases between. Per the germline V gene, CDR1 is SGHVS and CDR2 is FNYEAQ. CDR3 in DNA: TGTGCCAGCAGCACACAGGGGGGGCCCGGGGAGCTGTTTTTT. This sequence encodes CASSTQGGPGELFF.

J is TRBJ2-5 and V is TRBV7-3; 13 bases map to TRBD2. With V trimmed by 6 bases and J by 5 bases, 6 bases remained unmatched. The CDR3 spans 15 residues. Germline values: CDR1 SGHTA, CDR2 FQGTGA. The CDR3 DNA reads as TGTGCCAGCAGTTTACTAGCGGGGGGGCTGGAGACCCAGTACTTC. Amino acids: CASSLLAGGLETQYF.

Details on this clone: The sample has other DNA sequences that encode this CDR3 too. The J gene is TRBJ1-5, the V gene TRBV12-5, with D unresolved. Trimming cost V 0 bases and J 4 bases, with 7 bases left between them. The length of the CDR3 is 14 residues. Germline values: CDR1 LGHNT, CDR2 FRNRAP. In nucleotides, the CDR3 is TGTGCTAGTGGTTTGGTGGGCAGTAATCAGCCCCAGCATTTT. Translating gives CASGLVGSNQPQHF.

This chain joins TRBV7-6 and TRBJ1-1, with D perhaps matching TRBD1 (5 bases). The germline CDR1 and CDR2 sequences are SGHVS and FNYEAQ. Trimming removed 5 bases from V and 1 base from J, with 11 bases in between. The CDR3 spans 14 residues. The CDR3 DNA is TGTGCCAGCAGCCGGGACTCCGGGAACACTGAAGCTTTCTTT. Translating it yields CASSRDSGNTEAFF. Using reference TRBV7-6 and TRBJ1-1 for the parts outside the CDR3, the full variable domain is GAGVSQSPRYKVTKRGQDVALRCDPISGHVSLYWYRQALGQGPEFLTYFNYEAQQDKSGLPNDRFSAERPEGSISTLTIQRTEQRDSAMYRCASSRDSGNTEAFFGQGTRLTVV.

This CDR3 is CASSIVPTDTQYF. In nucleotides, the CDR3 is TGTGCCAGTAGTATAGTCCCCACAGATACGCAGTATTTT. This chain uses TRBV19 with TRBJ2-3; D call uncertain. This CDR3 has 13 residues. Germline V lookup: CDR1 LNHDA, CDR2 SQIVND (reference sequence). V was cut by 1 base and J by 2 bases, with 4 bases left in between. The entire variable domain, with the rest obtained from reference TRBV19 and TRBJ2-3, is as follows: DGGITQSPKYLFRKEGQNVTLSCEQNLNHDAMYWYRQDPGQGLRLIYYSQIVNDFQKGDIAEGYSVSREKKESFPLTVTSAQKNPTAFYLCASSIVPTDTQYFGPGTRLTVL.

The chain links TRBV7-6 to TRBJ2-6, with no clear D. CDR1 is SGHVS and CDR2 is FNYEAQ in the germline V gene. The V and J ends lost 4 bases and 7 bases respectively, with 8 bases between them. The CDR3 totals 13 residues. The CDR3 DNA sequence: TGTGCCAGCAGCTCGGCCGGAGCCAACGTCCTGACTTTC. This translates into CASSSAGANVLTF.

The J gene is TRBJ2-1, the V gene TRBV6-4; D gene uncertain. The CDR3 is 11 residues long. Germline V gives CDR1 MRHNA, CDR2 SNTAGT. V was clipped by 1 base and J by 9 bases, with 4 bases between them. DNA for the CDR3: TGTGCCAGCAGTGACTTGGGTGAGCAGTTCTTC. Translating gives CASSDLGEQFF.

The chain joins TRBV6-6 to TRBJ1-4; no definite D call. Trimming took 5 bases from V and 8 from J, leaving 9 bases between them. The germline V gene encodes CDR1 MNHNY and CDR2 SVGAGI (reference sequence). The CDR3 extends over 12 amino acids. CDR3 sequence reads: CASSTMTEKLFF. DNA for the CDR3: TGTGCCAGCAGTACGATGACAGAAAAACTGTTTTTT.

The rearrangement uses TRBV29-1 and TRBJ2-7; 8 bases are a match to TRBD2. This CDR3 has 14 amino acids. V lost 3 bases and J lost 0; bases outside the gene matches: 4. Looked up from germline, CDR1 is SQVTM and CDR2 is ANQGSEA. Here the CDR3 reads CSVEVAGLSYEQYF. In DNA form, the CDR3 reads TGCAGCGTTGAGGTAGCGGGGCTCTCCTACGAGCAGTACTTC.